The 29 T cell receptor beta chains below were found in one sample sequenced in a study of cytomegalovirus exposure and HLA in healthy donors. Researchers ran the PCR with 60 Vbeta and 13 Jbeta primers. Some clones are missing from TCRdb's copy, which holds only in-frame ones; the method was immunoSEQ multiplex PCR. The sample contains 100,000 to 150,000 clones, 80% to 90% of which appear only once. The material sequenced was PBMCs. These receptors were obtained from a man in his forties in good health and CMV-seronegative.

As regards this clone: Sequence at one end of the junction differs from germline and may be a read error. The gene calls are TRBV10-3 and TRBJ2-4, with 10 positions matching TRBD1. Germline values: CDR1 ENHRY, CDR2 SYGVKD. The CDR3 runs 14 residues. CDR3 nucleotides: TGTGCCTTATCGTCCGGGACAGGGGAAAACAGTCAGTACTTC. It codes for CALSSGTGENSQYF.

V and J are TRBV2 and TRBJ2-4; 7 positions agree with TRBD1. This CDR3 has 14 amino acids. Trimming cost V 5 bases and J 6 bases; bases outside gene matches: 7. Germline CDR1 and CDR2: SNHLY and FYNNEI. This CDR3 reads CASSPTGDRNIQYF. The CDR3 region has the DNA TGTGCCAGCAGTCCTACAGGGGATAGAAACATTCAGTACTTC.

This chain connects TRBV6-5 to TRBJ1-5, with a possible D match to TRBD1 (5 bases). The CDR3 is made up of 15 amino acids. V gave up 2 bases and J gave up 5 bases, with 13 bases separating them. Germline V gene lookup returns CDR1 MNHEY and CDR2 SVGAGI. The CDR3 nucleotides are TGTGCCAGCAGTTACGGCGGGGGGGTGGATCAGCCCCAGCATTTT. Its translation is CASSYGGGVDQPQHF.

The gene calls are TRBV29-1 and TRBJ1-1; TRBD1 matches at 9 bases. The J segment lost 4 bases and the V segment lost 6 bases, leaving 18 bases of the junction unmatched. The CDR3 has 17 residues. Germline loops: CDR1 SQVTM, CDR2 ANQGSEA. The CDR3 DNA sequence: TGCAGCGTAGCCGGGAGGCCTGGGACAGGGATTGGCACTGAAGCTTTCTTT. Protein product: CSVAGRPGTGIGTEAFF.

This rearrangement joins TRBV29-1 to TRBJ2-1; 11 positions agree with TRBD2. Germline CDR1 reads SQVTM; CDR2 reads ANQGSEA. The CDR3 consists of 13 residues. V gave up 6 bases and J gave up 14 bases; unmatched junction bases: 12. The CDR3 DNA sequence: TGCAGCGTCGGACTAGCGGGTAGGGCTAGGGAGTTCTTC. Translation gives CSVGLAGRAREFF.

Points on this clone: An end of the junction differs from the germline gene, which may be a read error. The same CDR3 also results from other DNA sequences found in this sample. The chain couples TRBV7-2 to TRBJ2-7; D perhaps matches TRBD2 (6 bases). The CDR3 runs 15 residues. Germline values: CDR1 SGHTA, CDR2 FQGNSA. This CDR3 is CASSLVLRGAYEQYF. DNA of the CDR3: TGCGCCAGCAGCTTAGTTTTGCGGGGAGCCTACGAGCAGTACTTC.

V gene TRBV29-1 combines with J gene TRBJ2-1; 11 positions match TRBD2. CDR1 SQVTM and CDR2 ANQGSEA come from the germline V gene. The CDR3 runs to 17 residues. V trimming: 7 bases; J trimming: 0 bases; junction bases outside the gene matches: 11. CDR3 in amino acids: CSADGLAGGHSYNEQFF. The DNA for the CDR3 is TGCAGCGCCGACGGGCTAGCGGGGGGTCACTCCTACAATGAGCAGTTCTTC.

The rearrangement links TRBV6-1 to TRBJ2-7, with D perhaps matching TRBD1 (5 bases). From germline, CDR1 is MNHNS and CDR2 SASEGT. The CDR3 spans 13 residues. The ends were cut back, 4 bases at V and 2 bases at J, with 9 bases in the middle. The DNA for the CDR3 is TGTGCCAGCAGTGGAGGACAAACCTACGAGCAGTACTTC. Protein product: CASSGGQTYEQYF.

The chain employs TRBV7-9 and TRBJ2-7; 7 bases align to TRBD1. Trimming cost V 2 bases and J 4 bases; bases outside gene matches: 5. Germline-derived CDR1 and CDR2 are SEHNR and FQNEAQ (reference sequence). CDR3 length: 14 residues. The CDR3 coding sequence is TGTGCCAGCAGCTTACGGACAGGTTTTTACGAGCAGTACTTC. This gives the protein CASSLRTGFYEQYF.

The chain couples TRBV29-1 to TRBJ1-1; D is ambiguous. V shed 3 bases and J shed 1 base, with 12 bases lying between them. Germline V gene sequence: CDR1 SQVTM, CDR2 ANQGSEA. This CDR3 is built from 14 residues. The CDR3 nucleotides read TGCAGCGTTGAGCGACACCTTTCGAACACTGAAGCTTTCTTT. It yields the protein CSVERHLSNTEAFF. Full variable domain (outside the CDR3, taken from reference TRBV29-1 and TRBJ1-1): SAVISQKPSRDICQRGTSLTIQCQVDSQVTMMFWYRQQPGQSLTLIATANQGSEATYESGFVIDKFPISRPNLTFSTLTVSNMSPEDSSIYLCSVERHLSNTEAFFGQGTRLTVV.

The V gene is TRBV7-2, the J gene TRBJ2-7; possibly TRBD2 for D (7 bases). The germline V and J ends were trimmed by 2 bases and 0 bases, with 14 bases remaining between them. There are 16 residues in the CDR3. Germline CDR1 is SGHTA and CDR2 is FQGNSA. The CDR3 nucleotides are TGTGCCAGCAGCTTAACCACAGGGAGGGCCTCCTACGAGCAGTACTTC. Amino acids: CASSLTTGRASYEQYF.

This CDR3 reads CASSNRTGGNTEAFF. DNA for the CDR3: TGTGCCAGCAGCAATAGGACAGGGGGGAACACTGAAGCTTTCTTT. The V call is TRBV5-4, the J call TRBJ1-1; 10 nucleotides agree with TRBD1. The germline gives CDR1 SGHNT, CDR2 YYREEE (reference sequence). The CDR3 has 15 amino acids. Trimming took 4 bases from V and 1 from J; bases not matched to a gene: 4.

The rearrangement links TRBV5-4 to TRBJ2-1; 9 bases map to TRBD2. Germline CDR1 is SGHNT and CDR2 is YYREEE (reference sequence). The CDR3 extends over 15 amino acids. Germline trimming cut 4 bases from V and 0 bases from J; bases unmatched to any gene: 2. The chain's CDR3 is CASSRLADSYNEQFF. As DNA, the CDR3 is TGTGCCAGCAGCCGACTAGCGGACTCCTACAATGAGCAGTTCTTC. Supplemented by reference TRBV5-4 and TRBJ2-1, the full variable domain reads ETGVTQSPTHLIKTRGQQVTLRCSSQSGHNTVSWYQQALGQGPQFIFQYYREEENGRGNFPPRFSGLQFPNYSSELNVNALELDDSALYLCASSRLADSYNEQFFGPGTRLTVL.

In DNA form, the CDR3 reads TGTGCCAGCAGTGAACCCGGGACAGCCTCGGGGTACCAAGAGACCCAGTACTTC. Translated, it gives CASSEPGTASGYQETQYF. The chain links TRBV25-1 to TRBJ2-5, with 7 nucleotides matching TRBD1. Unmatched junction bases numbered 12, after V lost 2 bases and J lost 0 bases. The germline gives CDR1 MGHDK, CDR2 SYGVNS. The CDR3 consists of 18 residues.

The CDR3 is CASSPPTTGTTEAFF. The CDR3 DNA is TGTGCCAGCAGCCCCCCGACAACAGGTACCACTGAAGCTTTCTTT. The rearrangement joins TRBV7-9 to TRBJ1-1; the D gene is possibly TRBD1 (5 bases). Germline V CDR1 and CDR2: SEHNR, FQNEAQ (reference sequence). Trimming pared 5 bases from V and 4 bases from J, leaving 17 bases between. CDR3 size: 15 residues.

The chain joins TRBV30 to TRBJ1-4; no clear D gene. The CDR3 consists of 12 residues. CDR1 and CDR2 from the germline V gene are GTSNPN and SVGIG (reference sequence). Trimming left V 5 bases short and J 8 bases short, with 12 bases between. CDR3 in DNA: TGTGCCTGGGGAGGTCTTTTCGAAAAACTGTTTTTT. Translating gives CAWGGLFEKLFF.

The chain uses TRBV6-4 and TRBJ2-3; the match to TRBD2 covers 10 bases. Trimming took 6 bases from V and 4 from J; bases not matched to a gene: 10. This CDR3 region has 16 residues. Looked up from germline, CDR1 is MRHNA and CDR2 is SNTAGT. The CDR3 region is CASRHGLAGVADTQYF. In nucleotides, the CDR3 is TGTGCCAGCAGACACGGCCTAGCGGGGGTGGCAGATACGCAGTATTTT.

A single count supports this clone. The chain couples TRBV7-9 to TRBJ2-5, with 9 bases lining up with TRBD2. The CDR3 contains 16 residues. Looked up from germline, CDR1 is SEHNR and CDR2 is FQNEAQ (reference sequence). Losses at the gene ends were 3 bases for V and 3 bases for J; bases not matched to a gene: 8. The CDR3 here is CASSFRGGAFEETQYF. The CDR3 region has the DNA TGTGCCAGCAGCTTTCGCGGGGGGGCGTTCGAAGAGACCCAGTACTTC.

J is TRBJ2-1 and V is TRBV29-1, with 10 bases fitting TRBD2. V shed 2 bases and J 4 bases; nucleotides not matched to a gene: 5. The CDR3 spans 15 residues. From germline, CDR1 is SQVTM and CDR2 ANQGSEA. The chain's CDR3 is CSVEPAGGQYNEQFF. The CDR3 nucleotides are TGCAGCGTTGAACCAGCGGGGGGGCAGTACAATGAGCAGTTCTTC.

This sequence joins TRBV12-5 and TRBJ2-3; 11 bases are shared with TRBD2. This CDR3 has 16 residues. Germline loops: CDR1 LGHNT, CDR2 FRNRAP. The V segment lost 6 bases and the J segment 2 bases; nucleotides outside the gene matches: 7. In nucleotides, the CDR3 is TGTGCTAGTGGCCCTGGACTAGCGGGCCTCACAGATACGCAGTATTTT. Encoded protein: CASGPGLAGLTDTQYF.

The chain combines TRBV19 with TRBJ1-5; D possibly corresponds to TRBD1 (6 bases). This CDR3 is 15 amino acids long. Trimming took off 6 bases at V and 2 bases at J, with 14 bases between the two ends. Germline CDR1 and CDR2: LNHDA and SQIVND (reference sequence). CDR3 DNA: TGTGCCAGTAGCTTAGGGGGATTCGGCAATCAGCCCCAGCATTTT. This codes for CASSLGGFGNQPQHF.

The genes are TRBV5-4 and TRBJ1-2, with 10 bases lining up with TRBD1. V lost 5 bases to trimming and J lost 10 bases; unmatched junction nucleotides: 8. The germline V gene encodes CDR1 SGHNT and CDR2 YYREEE (reference sequence). This CDR3 has 13 amino acids. CDR3 sequence reads: CASSSGTGDAYTF. CDR3 DNA: TGTGCCAGCAGTTCCGGGACAGGGGACGCCTACACCTTC.

The chain joins TRBV9 to TRBJ2-2; 12 nucleotides match TRBD1. CDR3 size: 17 residues. The trim removed 3 bases at V and 6 bases at J, leaving 9 bases unmatched. Germline V lookup: CDR1 SGDLS, CDR2 YYNGEE. DNA of the CDR3: TGTGCCAGCAGCGAAAAAGGGACAGGGGGCTTCCCCGGGGAGCTGTTTTTT. Amino acid sequence: CASSEKGTGGFPGELFF.

J is TRBJ2-1 and V is TRBV29-1, with 12 bases lining up with TRBD2. With 7 bases clipped from V and 1 base from J, the junction kept 5 bases outside the gene matches. Germline V gene lookup returns CDR1 SQVTM and CDR2 ANQGSEA. The CDR3 runs 15 residues. The CDR3 DNA sequence: TGCAGCGCCAGGACTAGCGGGAATTCCTACAATGAGCAGTTCTTC. Its translation is CSARTSGNSYNEQFF.

The chain uses TRBV29-1 and TRBJ2-1, with D maybe TRBD2 (6 bases). The CDR3 loop spans 12 amino acids. The V end lost 2 bases, the J end lost 4 bases, and 6 bases lay between the germline ends. Per the germline V gene, CDR1 is SQVTM and CDR2 is ANQGSEA. The CDR3 here is CSVELAYNEQFF. The CDR3 nucleotides read TGCAGCGTTGAACTAGCGTACAATGAGCAGTTCTTC.

V gene TRBV10-3 combines with J gene TRBJ1-3; unclear D gene. Germline CDR1 and CDR2: ENHRY and SYGVKD. The CDR3 sequence is 13 residues long. V lost 6 bases and J 0 bases, leaving 6 bases between the germline ends. The CDR3 spells CAISYDSGNTIYF. In DNA, the CDR3 is TGTGCCATCAGCTACGACTCTGGAAACACCATATATTTT.

This chain uses TRBV28 with TRBJ2-5; 7 bases are shared with TRBD2. CDR3 length equals 14 residues. Per the germline V gene, CDR1 is MDHEN and CDR2 is SYDVKM. V lost 6 bases to trimming and J lost 2 bases; unmatched junction nucleotides: 6. The CDR3 loop is CASRPLANQETQYF. The CDR3, as DNA: TGTGCCAGCAGACCACTAGCGAATCAAGAGACCCAGTACTTC.

The chain couples TRBV5-8 to TRBJ1-1; D is undetermined. The germline CDR1 and CDR2 sequences are SGHTS and YDEGEE. CDR3 size: 15 residues. V was shortened by 2 bases and J by 1 base, with 12 bases between the two germline ends. The CDR3 loop is CASSFFLAQNTEAFF. CDR3 nucleotide sequence: TGTGCCAGCAGCTTTTTTCTAGCCCAGAACACTGAAGCTTTCTTT.

The CDR3: CASTTRTRSYNEQFF. For the CDR3, the DNA is TGTGCCAGCACCACGCGGACTAGATCCTACAATGAGCAGTTCTTC. The chain joins TRBV7-2 to TRBJ2-1; 7 bases are a match to TRBD2. Germline CDR1 reads SGHTA; CDR2 reads FQGNSA. CDR3 size: 15 residues. The ends lost 7 bases at V and 1 base at J; junction bases unmatched: 7. Using reference TRBV7-2 and TRBJ2-1 for the parts outside the CDR3, the full variable domain is GAGVSQSPSNKVTEKGKDVELRCDPISGHTALYWYRQSLGQGLEFLIYFQGNSAPDKSGLPSDRFSAERTGGSVSTLTIQRTQQEDSAVYLCASTTRTRSYNEQFFGPGTRLTVL.